This T cell receptor (beta chain) originates from a study of T-cell memory formation after mild COVID-19. In the study overall: Clusters of TCRs were largely donor specific.

The study's findings and limits: While clones contracting from day 15 to 85 were balanced between CD4 and CD8, later expanders leaned CD4+.

With respect to this clonotype: As yet, its antigen is unknown.

This CDR3 has 14 residues. Trimming cost V 6 bases and J 5 bases; bases outside gene matches: 7. In germline, CDR1 is WNHNN, CDR2 SYGVQD (reference sequence). TCRalpha and TCRbeta libraries used 5'RACE with constant-segment primers and UMIs. TCRdb itself ran the 5' RACE reads through MiXCR, one entry per CDR3 protein. The sample comprises about 340,000 distinct CDR3 sequences, around 15% of which are singletons, and about a fifth rests with the top ten. The TCR sequence derives from a young man who had mild COVID-19 (a few samples of this study predate the infection). Cell type and time point are not known. The specimen sequenced was PBMCs or a T cell subset sorted from them (not recorded which). This chain joins TRBV10-1 and TRBJ2-7, with 10 positions matching TRBD1. The CDR3 spells CASSAGTGANEQYF. The DNA for the CDR3 is TGCGCCAGCAGCGCCGGGACAGGGGCCAACGAGCAGTACTTC.